A single sample gave rise to the 16 T cell receptor beta chains below, sequenced in a study of post-analysis software for immune sequencing data. Findings and limits, study-wide: There were about five TRBV segments more frequent in patients than controls, and TRBV5-6, TRBV5-1 and TRBV20-1 were among them.

No antigen has been assigned to these receptors. The library was made from cDNA and included unique molecular identifiers. TCRdb re-called the PCR reads through MiXCR, storing one row per CDR3 protein. The repertoire holds under 200,000 distinct CDR3 sequences, with 29% as singletons. The sample was blood. These receptors all stem from a girl between 2 and 17 years old with multiple sclerosis.

The sample holds many counts of this clonotype. This chain links TRBV3-1 with TRBJ2-1; 8 bases are shared with TRBD2. CDR1 and CDR2 (germline): LGHDT, YNNKEL (reference sequence). The length of the CDR3 is 14 residues. The ends lost 9 bases at V and 2 bases at J; junction bases unmatched: 6. CDR3: CASRGGRAYNEQFF. The CDR3 nucleotides are TGTGCCAGTCGGGGGGGCCGGGCCTACAATGAGCAGTTCTTC.

This clonotype is a singleton in its sample. A read error may explain this, as a much larger clone is one base away. The chain combines TRBV5-1 with TRBJ1-1, with 8 bases that match TRBD1. The trim removed 4 bases at V and 6 bases at J, leaving 8 bases unmatched. Germline CDR1 is SGHRS and CDR2 is YFSETQ. This CDR3 spans 14 amino acids. The CDR3 protein is CASSMRQGSPEAFF. The DNA for the CDR3 is TGCGCCAGCAGCATGAGACAGGGGAGCCCTGAAGCTTTCTTT.

This clonotype was found many times. The V call is TRBV2, the J call TRBJ2-5; possible D gene TRBD1, 6 bases. The CDR3 is 15 amino acids. The V end lost 1 base, the J end lost 5 bases, and 14 bases lay between the germline ends. CDR1 is SNHLY and CDR2 is FYNNEI in the germline V gene. The chain's CDR3 is CASSEETGLRETQYF. Here the CDR3 DNA reads TGTGCCAGCAGTGAAGAAACAGGGTTAAGGGAGACCCAGTACTTC.

With regard to this clonotype: A clone one base away is much larger, so this may be a read error. V gene TRBV29-1 combines with J gene TRBJ1-1; no clear D gene. The CDR3 is made up of 11 amino acids. Germline V CDR1 and CDR2: SQVTM, ANQGSEA. Between the trimmed V and J ends, which lost 2 bases and 5 bases, there was a span of 6 bases. CDR3 residues: CSVELGTEAFF. For the CDR3, the DNA is TGCAGCGTTGAACTGGGTACTGAAGCTTTCTTT.

This clonotype occurred many times. The chain carries TRBV29-1 and TRBJ2-3, with TRBD2 identical over 11 bases. The V and J ends lost 4 bases and 1 base, in that order; junction bases with no gene match: 4. The CDR3 length is 15 residues. From germline, CDR1 is SQVTM and CDR2 ANQGSEA. The DNA for the CDR3 is TGCAGCGTTGCGGCTAGCGGGAGGCGCACAGATACGCAGTATTTT. Its translation: CSVAASGRRTDTQYF.

This clonotype was counted a single time. Given a much more abundant clone one base away, this may be a read error. J is TRBJ2-1 and V is TRBV7-9; D might be TRBD2 (5 bases). In germline, CDR1 is SEHNR, CDR2 FQNEAQ (reference sequence). CDR3 size: 14 residues. The chain's CDR3 is CATRRETDYNEQFF. In DNA, the CDR3 is TGTGCTACTCGACGGGAAACGGACTACAATGAGCAGTTCTTC.

This clonotype was detected only once. Just one base apart from a much larger clone, this may be a read error. This chain uses TRBV7-3 with TRBJ2-7; 9 nucleotides agree with TRBD1. In germline, CDR1 is SGHTA, CDR2 FQGTGA. The CDR3 has 14 amino acids. Trimming took 4 bases from V and 7 from J; bases not matched to a gene: 8. The CDR3 coding sequence is TGTGCCAGCAGCTCGGGGACAGGGCAAAATGAGCAGTACTTC. This codes for CASSSGTGQNEQYF. Together with reference TRBV7-3 and TRBJ2-7, the CDR3 gives the full variable domain: GAGVSQTPSNKVTEKGKYVELRCDPISGHTALYWYRQSLGQGPEFLIYFQGTGAADDSGLPNDRFFAVRPEGSVSTLKIQRTERGDSAVYLCASSSGTGQNEQYFGPGTRLTVT.

This clonotype showed up many times. The genes are TRBV5-1 and TRBJ1-2, with 8 bases lining up with TRBD1. CDR1 and CDR2 from the germline V gene are SGHRS and YFSETQ. This CDR3 has 16 amino acids. With V trimmed by 3 bases and J by 1 base, 8 bases remained unmatched. Here the CDR3 DNA reads TGCGCCAGCAGCTGGGGACAGGCGGGAGGTAACTATGGCTACACCTTC. This translates into CASSWGQAGGNYGYTF.

The genes are TRBV12-3 or TRBV12-4 and TRBJ1-2; 9 bases map to TRBD1. J was trimmed by 13 bases and V by 7 bases; bases with no gene match: 10. The CDR3 extends over 12 amino acids. CDR3: CASIGTGTISTF. In nucleotides, the CDR3 is TGTGCCAGCATTGGGACAGGGACGATTTCCACCTTC.

Remarks on this clonotype: A clone one base away is much larger, so this may be a read error. The chain joins TRBV4-1 to TRBJ2-3; 7 bases map to TRBD2. The CDR3 consists of 16 residues. Germline CDR1 is MGHRA and CDR2 is YSYEKL. V lost 0 bases and J lost 4; bases outside the gene matches: 7. CDR3 sequence reads: CASSQDGGGVADTQYF. CDR3 nucleotide sequence: TGCGCCAGCAGCCAAGACGGCGGGGGAGTCGCAGATACGCAGTATTTT.

This clonotype was counted many times. V is TRBV29-1 and J is TRBJ2-7; TRBD1 matches 9 bases. This CDR3 contains 12 residues. Germline V gene lookup returns CDR1 SQVTM and CDR2 ANQGSEA. CDR3 in DNA: TGCAGTATCCGGGACAGGGTCTACGAGCAGTACTTC. Its translation: CSIRDRVYEQYF.

J is TRBJ1-1 and V is TRBV6-1; no definite D call. Trimming pared 5 bases from V and 0 bases from J, leaving 7 bases between. The CDR3 has 13 amino acids. The germline V gene encodes CDR1 MNHNS and CDR2 SASEGT. CDR3 DNA sequence: TGTGCCAGCAGTCCCGTCCTGAACACTGAAGCTTTCTTT. Protein sequence: CASSPVLNTEAFF.

Comments on this clonotype: With a much larger clone just one base away, this may be a read error. The rearrangement joins TRBV7-9 to TRBJ2-2; a possible D gene is TRBD2 (5 bases). The CDR3 sequence is 14 residues long. The germline CDR1 and CDR2 sequences are SEHNR and FQNEAQ (reference sequence). The CDR3 loop is CASSLGVNTGERFF. The CDR3 DNA follows: TGTGCCAGCAGCTTAGGAGTTAACACCGGGGAGCGGTTTTTT.

On this clonotype itself: A junction end diverges from the germline sequence, so it may reflect a read error. The chain employs TRBV20-1 and TRBJ2-1; weak D call: TRBD2 (5 bases). This CDR3 region has 14 residues. Per germline, CDR1 DFQATT and CDR2 SNEGSKA (reference sequence). The CDR3 nucleotides are TGCAGTGCTACGGAGGCTTCCTCCTACAATAAGCAGTTCTTC. It encodes CSATEASSYNKQFF.

This clonotype was counted ten times or more. The V and J genes are TRBV7-8 and TRBJ2-1; D is uncertain. The CDR3 is made up of 13 amino acids. Germline assignment: CDR1 SGHVS and CDR2 FQNEAQ. Deletions cut 2 bases from V and 3 bases from J, with 5 bases between. The DNA for the CDR3 is TGTGCCAGCAGCTTATGGGACTACAATGAGCAGTTCTTC. Translated: CASSLWDYNEQFF. The whole variable domain, remainder taken from reference TRBV7-8 and TRBJ2-1, is GAGVSQSPRYKVAKRGQDVALRCDPISGHVSLFWYQQALGQGPEFLTYFQNEAQLDKSGLPSDRFFAERPEGSVSTLKIQRTQQEDSAVYLCASSLWDYNEQFFGPGTRLTVL.

The table lists this clonotype with a few counts. The chain combines TRBV6-5 with TRBJ2-1; 10 positions match TRBD2. The germline V gene has CDR1 MNHEY and CDR2 SVGAGI. V shed 2 bases and J 7 bases; nucleotides not matched to a gene: 5. CDR3 length: 15 amino acids. CDR3 loop: CASSYASGGENEQFF. In nucleotides, the CDR3 is TGTGCCAGCAGTTACGCTAGCGGGGGCGAGAATGAGCAGTTCTTC.